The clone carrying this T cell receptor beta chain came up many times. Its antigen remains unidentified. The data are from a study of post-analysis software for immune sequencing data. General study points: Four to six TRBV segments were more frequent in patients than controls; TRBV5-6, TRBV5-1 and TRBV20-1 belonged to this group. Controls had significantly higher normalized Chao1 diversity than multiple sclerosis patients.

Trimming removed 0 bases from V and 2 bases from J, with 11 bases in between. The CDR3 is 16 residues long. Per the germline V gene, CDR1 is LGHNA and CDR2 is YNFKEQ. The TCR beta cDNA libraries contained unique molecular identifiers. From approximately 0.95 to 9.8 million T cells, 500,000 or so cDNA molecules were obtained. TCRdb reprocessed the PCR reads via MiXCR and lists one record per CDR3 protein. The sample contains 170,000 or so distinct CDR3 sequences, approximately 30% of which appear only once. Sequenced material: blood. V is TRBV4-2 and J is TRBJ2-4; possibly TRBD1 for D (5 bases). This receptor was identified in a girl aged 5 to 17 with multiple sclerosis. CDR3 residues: CASSQDAAGTKNIQYF. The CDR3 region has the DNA TGTGCCAGCAGCCAAGATGCGGCAGGGACCAAAAACATTCAGTACTTC.